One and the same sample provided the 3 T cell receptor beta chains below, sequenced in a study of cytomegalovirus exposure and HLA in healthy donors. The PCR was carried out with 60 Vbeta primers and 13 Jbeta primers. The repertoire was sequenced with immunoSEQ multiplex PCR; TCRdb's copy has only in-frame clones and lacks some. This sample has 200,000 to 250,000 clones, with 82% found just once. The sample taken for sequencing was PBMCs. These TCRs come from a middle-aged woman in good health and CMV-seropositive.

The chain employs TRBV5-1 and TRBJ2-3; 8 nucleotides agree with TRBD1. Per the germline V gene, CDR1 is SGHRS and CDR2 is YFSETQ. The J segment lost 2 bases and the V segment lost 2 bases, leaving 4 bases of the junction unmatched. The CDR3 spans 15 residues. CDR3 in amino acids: CASSLGQGFTDTQYF. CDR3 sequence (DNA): TGCGCCAGCAGCTTAGGACAGGGATTCACAGATACGCAGTATTTT.

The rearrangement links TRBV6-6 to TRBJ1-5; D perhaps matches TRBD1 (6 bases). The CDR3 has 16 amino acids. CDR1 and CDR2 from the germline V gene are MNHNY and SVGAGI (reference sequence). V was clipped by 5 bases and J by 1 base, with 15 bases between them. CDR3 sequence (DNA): TGTGCCAGCAGTCCCACAGGGAGAGGAAGCAATCAGCCCCAGCATTTT. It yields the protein CASSPTGRGSNQPQHF.

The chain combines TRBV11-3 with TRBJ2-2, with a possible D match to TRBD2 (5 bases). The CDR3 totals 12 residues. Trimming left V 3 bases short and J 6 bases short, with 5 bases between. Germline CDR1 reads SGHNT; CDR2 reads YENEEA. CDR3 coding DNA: TGTGCCAGCAGCTTCGGGGCCGGGGAGCTGTTTTTT. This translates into CASSFGAGELFF.